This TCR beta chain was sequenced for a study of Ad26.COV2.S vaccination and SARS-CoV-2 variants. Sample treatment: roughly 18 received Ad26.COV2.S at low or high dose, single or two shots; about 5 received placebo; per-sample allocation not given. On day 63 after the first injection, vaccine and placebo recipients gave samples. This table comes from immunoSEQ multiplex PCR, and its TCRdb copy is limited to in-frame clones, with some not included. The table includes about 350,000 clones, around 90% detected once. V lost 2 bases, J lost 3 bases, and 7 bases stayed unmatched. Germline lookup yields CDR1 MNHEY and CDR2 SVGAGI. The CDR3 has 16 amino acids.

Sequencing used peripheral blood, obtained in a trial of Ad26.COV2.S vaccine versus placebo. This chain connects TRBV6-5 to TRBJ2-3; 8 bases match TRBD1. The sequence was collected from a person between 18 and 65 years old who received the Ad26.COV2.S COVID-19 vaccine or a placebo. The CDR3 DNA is TGTGCCAGCAGTTACAGTCAGGGGGCGTTTACAGATACGCAGTATTTT. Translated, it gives CASSYSQGAFTDTQYF.